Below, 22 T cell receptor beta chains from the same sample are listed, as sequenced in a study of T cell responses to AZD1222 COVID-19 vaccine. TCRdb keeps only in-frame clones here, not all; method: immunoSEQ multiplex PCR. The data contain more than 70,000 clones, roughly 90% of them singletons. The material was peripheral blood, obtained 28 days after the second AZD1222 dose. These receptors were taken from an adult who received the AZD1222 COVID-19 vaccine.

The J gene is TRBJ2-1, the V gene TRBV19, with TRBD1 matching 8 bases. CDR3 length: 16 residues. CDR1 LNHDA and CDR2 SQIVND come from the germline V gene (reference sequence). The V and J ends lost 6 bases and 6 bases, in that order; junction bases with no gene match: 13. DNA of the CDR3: TGTGCCAGTAGCACCTCCGGACAGGGCACCTCCAATGAGCAGTTCTTC. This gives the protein CASSTSGQGTSNEQFF.

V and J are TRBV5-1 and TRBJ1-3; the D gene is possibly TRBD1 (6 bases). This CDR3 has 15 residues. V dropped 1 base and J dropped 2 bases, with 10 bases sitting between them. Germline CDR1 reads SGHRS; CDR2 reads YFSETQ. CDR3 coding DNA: TGCGCCAGCAGCTTGAGCGGGGGGCCTGGAAACACCATATATTTT. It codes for CASSLSGGPGNTIYF.

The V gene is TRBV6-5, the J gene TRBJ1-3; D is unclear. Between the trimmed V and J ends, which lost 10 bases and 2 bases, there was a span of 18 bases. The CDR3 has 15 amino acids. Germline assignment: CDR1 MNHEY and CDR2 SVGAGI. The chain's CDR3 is CATARYSFTGNTIYF. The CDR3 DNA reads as TGTGCCACCGCCCGGTATTCGTTTACTGGAAACACCATATATTTT.

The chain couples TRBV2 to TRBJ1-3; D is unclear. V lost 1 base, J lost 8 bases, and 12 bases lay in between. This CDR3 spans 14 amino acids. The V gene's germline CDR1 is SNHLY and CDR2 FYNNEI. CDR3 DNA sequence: TGTGCCAGCAGTGAAGATCGGTCGGCGGACACCATATATTTT. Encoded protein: CASSEDRSADTIYF.

CDR3 protein: CASSSLSRSYEQYF. The CDR3 DNA sequence: TGTGCCAGCAGCTCTCTCAGCAGGTCCTACGAGCAGTACTTC. V and J are TRBV6-5 and TRBJ2-7; D is unclear. This CDR3 has 14 amino acids. V was cut by 6 bases and J by 1 base, with 13 bases left in between. Germline loops: CDR1 MNHEY, CDR2 SVGAGI.

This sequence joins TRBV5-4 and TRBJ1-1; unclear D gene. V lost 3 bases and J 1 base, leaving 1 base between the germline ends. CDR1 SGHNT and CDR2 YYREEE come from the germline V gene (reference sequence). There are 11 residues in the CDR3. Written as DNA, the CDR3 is TGTGCCAGCAGCTCGAACACTGAAGCTTTCTTT. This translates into CASSSNTEAFF.

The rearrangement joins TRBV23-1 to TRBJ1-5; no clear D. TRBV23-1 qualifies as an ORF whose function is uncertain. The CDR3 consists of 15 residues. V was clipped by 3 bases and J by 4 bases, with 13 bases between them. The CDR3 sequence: CASSHPPRMNQPQHF. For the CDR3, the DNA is TGCGCCAGCAGTCATCCGCCCAGGATGAATCAGCCCCAGCATTTT.

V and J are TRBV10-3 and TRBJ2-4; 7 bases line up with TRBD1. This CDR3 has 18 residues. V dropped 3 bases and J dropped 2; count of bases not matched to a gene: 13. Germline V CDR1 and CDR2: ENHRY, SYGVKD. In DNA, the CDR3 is TGTGCCATCAGTGAAAGTCTTGAGCAGGGGGTGTCCAAAAACATTCAGTACTTC. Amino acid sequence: CAISESLEQGVSKNIQYF.

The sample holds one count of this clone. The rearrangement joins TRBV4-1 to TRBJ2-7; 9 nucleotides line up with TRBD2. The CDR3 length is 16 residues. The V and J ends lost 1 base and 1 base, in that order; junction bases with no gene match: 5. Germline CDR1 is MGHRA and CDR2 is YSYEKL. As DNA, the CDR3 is TGCGCCAGCAGCCAAGCAACGGGACTAGCTTCCTACGAGCAGTACTTC. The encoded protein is CASSQATGLASYEQYF.

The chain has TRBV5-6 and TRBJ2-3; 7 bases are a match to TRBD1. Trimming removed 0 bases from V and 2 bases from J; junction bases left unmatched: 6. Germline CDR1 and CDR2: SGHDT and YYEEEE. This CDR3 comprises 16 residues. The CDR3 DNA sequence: TGTGCCAGCAGCTTGGTTCCGGGACAGACCACAGATACGCAGTATTTT. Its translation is CASSLVPGQTTDTQYF.

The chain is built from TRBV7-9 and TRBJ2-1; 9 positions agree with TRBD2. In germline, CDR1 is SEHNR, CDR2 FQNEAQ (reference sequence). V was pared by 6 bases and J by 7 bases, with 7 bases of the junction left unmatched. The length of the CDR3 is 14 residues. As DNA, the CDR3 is TGTGCCAGCAGGGCGGGGGGGAGAAAAAATGAGCAGTTCTTC. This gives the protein CASRAGGRKNEQFF.

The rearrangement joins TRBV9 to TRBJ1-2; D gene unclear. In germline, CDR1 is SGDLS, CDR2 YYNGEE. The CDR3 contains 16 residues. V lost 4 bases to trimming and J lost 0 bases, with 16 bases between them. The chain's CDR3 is CASSSLKGSPNYGYTF. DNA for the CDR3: TGTGCCAGCAGCTCCTTGAAAGGGAGCCCTAACTATGGCTACACCTTC.

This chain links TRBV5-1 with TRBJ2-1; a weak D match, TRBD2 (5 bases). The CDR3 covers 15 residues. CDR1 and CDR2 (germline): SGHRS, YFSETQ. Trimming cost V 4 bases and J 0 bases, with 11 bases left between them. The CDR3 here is CASSDTGSSYNEQFF. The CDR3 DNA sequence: TGCGCCAGCAGCGACACTGGGAGCTCCTACAATGAGCAGTTCTTC.

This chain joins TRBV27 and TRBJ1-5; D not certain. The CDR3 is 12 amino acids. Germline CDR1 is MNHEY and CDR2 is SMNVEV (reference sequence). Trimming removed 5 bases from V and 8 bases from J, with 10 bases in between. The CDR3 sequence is CASSDLLEPQHF. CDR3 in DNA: TGTGCCAGCAGTGACTTGTTAGAGCCCCAGCATTTT.

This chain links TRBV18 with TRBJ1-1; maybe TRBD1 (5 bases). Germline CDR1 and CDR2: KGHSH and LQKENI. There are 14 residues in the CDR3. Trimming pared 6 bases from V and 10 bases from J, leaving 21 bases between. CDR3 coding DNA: TGTGCCAGCTCGCGACGGGACGGAGCTCTAGGAGCTTTCTTT. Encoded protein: CASSRRDGALGAFF.

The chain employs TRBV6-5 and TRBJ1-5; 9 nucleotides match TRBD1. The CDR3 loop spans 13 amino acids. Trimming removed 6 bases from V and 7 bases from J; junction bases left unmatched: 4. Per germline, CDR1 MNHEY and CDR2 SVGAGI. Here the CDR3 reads CASRTGGTQPQHF. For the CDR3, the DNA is TGTGCCAGCAGAACAGGGGGCACGCAGCCCCAGCATTTT.

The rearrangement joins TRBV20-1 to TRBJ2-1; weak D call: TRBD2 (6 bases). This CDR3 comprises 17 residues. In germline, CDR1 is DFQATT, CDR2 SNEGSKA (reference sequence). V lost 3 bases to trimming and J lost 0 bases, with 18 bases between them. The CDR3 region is CSASVSSAASSYNEQFF. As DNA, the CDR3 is TGCAGTGCTAGTGTTTCTAGCGCCGCTTCCTCCTACAATGAGCAGTTCTTC.

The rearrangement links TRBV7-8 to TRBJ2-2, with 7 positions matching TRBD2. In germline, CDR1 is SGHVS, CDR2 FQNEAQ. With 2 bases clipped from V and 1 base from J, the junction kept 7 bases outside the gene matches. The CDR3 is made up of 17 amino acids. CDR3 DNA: TGTGCCAGCAGCTTAAGGTCCAGCGGGGTGAACACCGGGGAGCTGTTTTTT. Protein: CASSLRSSGVNTGELFF.

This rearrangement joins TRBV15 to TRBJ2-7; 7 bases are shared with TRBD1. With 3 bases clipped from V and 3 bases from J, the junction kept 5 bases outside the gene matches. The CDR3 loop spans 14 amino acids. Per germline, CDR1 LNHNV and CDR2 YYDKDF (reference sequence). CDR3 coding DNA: TGTGCCACCAGCAGTGCCGGACAGGTCTACGAGCAGTACTTC. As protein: CATSSAGQVYEQYF. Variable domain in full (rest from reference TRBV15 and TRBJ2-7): DAMVIQNPRYQVTQFGKPVTLSCSQTLNHNVMYWYQQKSSQAPKLLFHYYDKDFNNEADTPDNFQSRRPNTSFCFLDIRSPGLGDTAMYLCATSSAGQVYEQYFGPGTRLTVT.

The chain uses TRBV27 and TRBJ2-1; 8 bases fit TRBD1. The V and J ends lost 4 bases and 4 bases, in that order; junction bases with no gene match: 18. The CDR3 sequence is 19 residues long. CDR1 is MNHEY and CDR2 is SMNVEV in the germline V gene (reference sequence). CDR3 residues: CASSSHTGLDREIYNEQFF. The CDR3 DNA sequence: TGTGCCAGCAGTTCTCATACCGGACTGGACAGGGAGATATACAATGAGCAGTTCTTC.

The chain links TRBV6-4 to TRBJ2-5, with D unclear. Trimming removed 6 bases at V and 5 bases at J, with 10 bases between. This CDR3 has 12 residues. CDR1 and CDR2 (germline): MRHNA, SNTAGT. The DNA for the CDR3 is TGTGCCAGCAGCCGAAATGGGGAGACCCAGTACTTC. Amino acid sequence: CASSRNGETQYF.

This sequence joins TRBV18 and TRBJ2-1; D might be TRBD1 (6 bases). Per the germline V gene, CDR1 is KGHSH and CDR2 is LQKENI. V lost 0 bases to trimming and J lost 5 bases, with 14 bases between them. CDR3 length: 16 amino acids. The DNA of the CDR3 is TGTGCCAGCTCACCACCGACCAGGGGCGGACACAATGAGCAGTTCTTC. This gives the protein CASSPPTRGGHNEQFF.